This T cell receptor (beta chain) was identified in a study of T cell responses to AZD1222 COVID-19 vaccine (dated by TCRdb to the early 2020s). For the study in its entirety: AZD1222 recipients given second doses at about 4 weeks or at about 12 weeks were pooled, since spike-specific TCR depth and breadth were not found to differ between the two schedules. TCR sequencing was performed for some 250 trial participants, of whom 207 were given two doses of AZD1222 and some 26 were given two doses of MenACWY control vaccine. Trial participants were enrolled into age subgroups of 18-55, 56-69 and 70-plus years, which contained 148, 28 and 57 TCR-sequenced participants, respectively.

Its CDR3 holds 16 amino acids, cysteine through phenylalanine. The retained sequence is limited to the CDR3, 48 bases, with the frame set at the first base. Between the V and J ends, shortened by 3 bases and 0 bases respectively, the junction contains 14 bases. In the germline V gene, CDR1 corresponds to LGHNA and CDR2 to YSLEER. Broader findings and caveats from the paper: CD4 TCRs associated with the vaccine covered the entire spike protein, and the dominant responses were in regions 160-218 and 743-854. The 56-69-year group was small, and its depth increase did not reach significance, likely because of low power. Most participants were white British and females outnumbered males, and the authors suggested that clonal diversity may have been underestimated. Because no day 14 peak-response samples were available, the repertoires could be characterized only after the peak T cell response. Conclusions about previously exposed vaccinees were limited because only six AZD1222 recipients were SARS-CoV-2 seropositive at baseline. Epitopes outside the regions mutated in the B.1.351 and B.1.1.7 variants were reportedly recognized by nearly half of the unique spike-specific TCRs. Spike-specific TCR breadth and depth rose significantly after two AZD1222 doses compared with day 0 and with MenACWY recipients.

In light of the paper, this sample's time point label describes: baseline before first vaccination. Vaccinee samples came from UK trials COV001 and COV002, including a single-blind randomized controlled phase 2/3 trial of AZD1222 (ChAdOx1 nCoV-19) in healthy adults. For TCRbeta chain sequencing, PBMC samples were collected from trial participants at day 0 and at day 28 after the second dose. A note on this clone: Its target antigen remains unknown. Base qualities are not provided; no much larger clone lies one nucleotide away.

The CDR3 regions of human TCRbeta chains were subjected to immunosequencing. In the original analysis: TCRs in the repertoires were compared against a reference library of SARS-CoV-2-specific TCRs that had been generated with the MIRA antigen-specificity platform. Breadth meant the fraction of unique TCRs that were SARS-CoV-2-associated, whereas depth meant the fraction of total T cells that were SARS-CoV-2-associated. Using the MIRA data, each spike-specific TCR was assigned both to the spike region to which the TCR was reactive and to a CD4 or CD8 class. Log10-transformed breadth and depth values were compared by one-way ANOVA with Sidak's multiple comparisons tests. The immuneACCESS repertoire file appears here via TCRdb, limited to in-frame rearrangements. These files lack a portion of the clones; in checked studies, under half of the deficit traces to unresolved V genes, and the cause of the others is not known. The V and J calls and clone size were taken over from that table, and D and trimming were inferred from the DNA. Counted in this sample were about 140,000 clones; over 90% of them appeared once. Approximately 2.3% of the sample is taken by the ten largest.

This sequence originates from an adult in good health. The sequence is built from TRBV4-3 and TRBJ1-1; no D gene can be assigned with confidence. The material was peripheral blood, obtained on day 0 of AZD1222 vaccination. The DNA is TGCGCCAGCAGCCAGCAACTTGGAGTCTTGAACACTGAAGCTTTCTTT. Translation gives CASSQQLGVLNTEAFF.